Listed here are 13 T cell receptor beta chains from one sample, sequenced in a study of cytomegalovirus exposure and HLA in healthy donors. 60 Vbeta and 13 Jbeta primers were used in PCR. Clones were read by immunoSEQ multiplex PCR, and TCRdb kept only the in-frame ones, dropping some. Of some 200,000 clones listed, roughly 80% are singletons. The specimen was PBMCs. These TCRs come from a female donor in good health and CMV-seronegative.

J is TRBJ1-1 and V is TRBV7-8; TRBD1 agrees at 9 bases. Germline-derived CDR1 and CDR2 are SGHVS and FQNEAQ. The CDR3 length is 18 residues. V shed 2 bases, J shed 4 bases, and the junction held 14 bases outside the gene matches. The CDR3 region has the DNA TGTGCCAGCAGCTTACGGGACAGGGTTACAGTGCAGGGCACTGAAGCTTTCTTT. Its translation is CASSLRDRVTVQGTEAFF. Combining the CDR3 with reference TRBV7-8 and TRBJ1-1 gives the whole variable domain GAGVSQSPRYKVAKRGQDVALRCDPISGHVSLFWYQQALGQGPEFLTYFQNEAQLDKSGLPSDRFFAERPEGSVSTLKIQRTQQEDSAVYLCASSLRDRVTVQGTEAFFGQGTRLTVV.

The chain recombines TRBV28 with TRBJ2-1, with 11 bases that match TRBD2. V shed 5 bases and J 8 bases; nucleotides not matched to a gene: 8. The CDR3 length is 15 residues. The germline V gene has CDR1 MDHEN and CDR2 SYDVKM. CDR3 nucleotide sequence: TGTGCCAGCAGTGTAACTAGCGGGAGTTGGTATGAGCAGTTCTTC. Amino acid sequence: CASSVTSGSWYEQFF.

This chain uses TRBV19 with TRBJ1-3; 7 bases are a match to TRBD1. The CDR3 length is 13 residues. V trimming: 9 bases; J trimming: 7 bases; junction bases outside the gene matches: 9. Germline V lookup: CDR1 LNHDA, CDR2 SQIVND (reference sequence). Written as DNA, the CDR3 is TGTGCCAGCCAGGGGGACGCCGGGAACACCATATATTTT. It specifies CASQGDAGNTIYF.

V is TRBV7-9 and J is TRBJ2-6, with 7 nucleotides matching TRBD2. The CDR3 spans 16 residues. The germline CDR1 and CDR2 sequences are SEHNR and FQNEAQ (reference sequence). The trim removed 6 bases at V and 0 bases at J, leaving 5 bases unmatched. The DNA for the CDR3 is TGTGCCAGCAGGCCCTCGGGGGGCTCTGGGGCCAACGTCCTGACTTTC. Translating it yields CASRPSGGSGANVLTF.

There are a few counts of this clone. The rearrangement joins TRBV5-4 to TRBJ2-2; tentatively, D is TRBD2 (6 bases). V lost 0 bases and J lost 3, with 6 bases in between. The CDR3 consists of 14 residues. Looked up from germline, CDR1 is SGHNT and CDR2 is YYREEE (reference sequence). The CDR3 sequence is CASSLGGDTGELFF. The CDR3 nucleotides are TGTGCCAGCAGCTTGGGGGGGGACACCGGGGAGCTGTTTTTT.

This chain uses TRBV27 with TRBJ1-2; possible D gene TRBD1, 5 bases. Germline V gene sequence: CDR1 MNHEY, CDR2 SMNVEV (reference sequence). CDR3 length: 15 amino acids. The V and J ends lost 3 bases and 4 bases respectively, with 15 bases between them. CDR3 nucleotide sequence: TGTGCCAGCAGTTTCCCCCAGGGTTTTATCTATGGCTACACCTTC. Its protein is CASSFPQGFIYGYTF.

A remark on this clone: The junction shows a germline mismatch at one end, possibly a read error. This chain links TRBV6-1 with TRBJ2-3, with D tentatively TRBD2 (5 bases). Germline CDR1 MNHNS, CDR2 SASEGT. This CDR3 is 15 amino acids long. CDR3 sequence reads: CASSEGGLGGDTQYF. The CDR3, as DNA: TGTGCCAGCAGCGAAGGAGGCCTCGGAGGAGATACGCAGTATTTT.

This clone was counted between two and nine times. The chain links TRBV5-1 to TRBJ2-3; tentative D call: TRBD1 (6 bases). The ends were cut back, 4 bases at V and 3 bases at J, with 18 bases in the middle. The germline gives CDR1 SGHRS, CDR2 YFSETQ. This CDR3 contains 16 residues. CDR3 in DNA: TGCGCCAGCAGCCTAGGGACATCTTTTCCAACAGATACGCAGTATTTT. Amino acids: CASSLGTSFPTDTQYF. The entire variable domain, with the rest obtained from reference TRBV5-1 and TRBJ2-3, is as follows: KAGVTQTPRYLIKTRGQQVTLSCSPISGHRSVSWYQQTPGQGLQFLFEYFSETQRNKGNFPGRFSGRQFSNSRSEMNVSTLELGDSALYLCASSLGTSFPTDTQYFGPGTRLTVL.

This clone has only a few counts. The chain combines TRBV5-1 with TRBJ2-1; 10 nucleotides agree with TRBD2. The J segment lost 5 bases and the V segment lost 0 bases, leaving 2 bases of the junction unmatched. Germline CDR1 and CDR2: SGHRS and YFSETQ. The CDR3 covers 15 residues. The CDR3 spells CASSLGAGGNNEQFF. Written as DNA, the CDR3 is TGCGCCAGCAGCTTGGGAGCGGGAGGGAACAATGAGCAGTTCTTC.

This chain uses TRBV6-1 with TRBJ2-7, with 8 bases matching TRBD1. V gave up 7 bases and J gave up 4 bases; unmatched junction bases: 6. CDR3 length: 13 amino acids. CDR1 is MNHNS, CDR2 SASEGT, per germline. For the CDR3, the DNA is TGTGCCAGCACCGGACAGGGCGGGTACGAGCAGTACTTC. Translated: CASTGQGGYEQYF.

This clone was seen more than once but under ten times. J is TRBJ2-1 and V is TRBV7-8; TRBD2 might be the D (7 bases). Trimming cost V 4 bases and J 6 bases, with 19 bases left between them. Germline V gives CDR1 SGHVS, CDR2 FQNEAQ. The CDR3 loop spans 16 amino acids. The CDR3 DNA reads as TGTGCCAGCAGCTCTAGGAGGGGGGGCCCCTTCAATGAGCAGTTCTTC. The encoded protein is CASSSRRGGPFNEQFF.

The chain recombines TRBV29-1 with TRBJ2-7, with D possibly matching TRBD2 (6 bases). CDR3 size: 14 residues. V was pared by 7 bases and J by 4 bases, with 20 bases between. Germline V lookup: CDR1 SQVTM, CDR2 ANQGSEA. Here the CDR3 DNA reads TGCAGCGCCTCGCGGCGGGCAGGAGGGTACGAGCAGTACTTC. Translating it yields CSASRRAGGYEQYF.

V usage is TRBV5-4 and J usage is TRBJ2-7, with D hard to call. V gave up 6 bases and J gave up 5 bases, with 15 bases separating them. There are 13 residues in the CDR3. CDR1 is SGHNT, CDR2 YYREEE, per germline (reference sequence). The DNA for the CDR3 is TGTGCCAGCACCCCCTCGAGTGGTAACGAGCAGTACTTC. This sequence encodes CASTPSSGNEQYF.